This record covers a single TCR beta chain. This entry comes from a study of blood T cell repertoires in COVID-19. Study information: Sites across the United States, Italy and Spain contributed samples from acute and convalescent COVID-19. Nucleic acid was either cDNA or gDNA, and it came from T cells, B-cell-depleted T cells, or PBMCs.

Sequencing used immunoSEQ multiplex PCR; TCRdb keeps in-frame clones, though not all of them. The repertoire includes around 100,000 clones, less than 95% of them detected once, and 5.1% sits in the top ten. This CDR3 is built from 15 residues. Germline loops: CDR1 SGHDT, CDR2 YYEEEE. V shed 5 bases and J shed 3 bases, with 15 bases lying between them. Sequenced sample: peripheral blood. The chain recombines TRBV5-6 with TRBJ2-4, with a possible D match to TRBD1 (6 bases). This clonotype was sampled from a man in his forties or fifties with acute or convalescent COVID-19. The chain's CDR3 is CASSLLKGDKNIQYF. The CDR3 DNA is TGTGCCAGCAGTCTCCTAAAGGGGGACAAAAACATTCAGTACTTC.